This T cell receptor beta chain was retrieved from a study of blood T cells in healthy people across ages (dated by TCRdb to the mid-2010s). Study-wide context: In model experiments, roughly one uniquely barcoded TCR beta cDNA molecule per two T cells was captured by template switching. Two additional independent replicas of 1 million unique cDNA reads from the same blood draw were analyzed for two donors (one aged 18 to 29 and one aged 80 or older). The study measured age-related changes in TCR beta repertoire diversity using deep sequencing normalized with unique cDNA molecular identifiers. The donors were split into four age groups: young (average around 15 years), middle-aged (over 35), aged (over 55) and long-lived (approximately 80). To avoid experimental bias, donors of different ages were randomly spread across the sequencing lanes. Overall study outcomes, separate from this receptor: A strong correlation was found between observed TCR beta diversity and the percentage of naive T cells measured by flow cytometry. Observed TCR beta diversity per million T cells fell roughly linearly with age, and a significant reduction was already apparent by age about 43. Conclusive comparison of naive and antigen-experienced compartments was prevented by the profiling of bulk unsorted PBMCs. Total diversity estimates from one million sequenced T cells were considered lower bounds and underestimates. Compared with the aged group, more naive CD4+ T cells, fewer expanded clones and increased TCR diversity were shown by the long-lived group, suggesting age selection. Because donor CMV infection status was unknown, age-related changes in expanded clonotypes were potentially confounded.

The roughly 39 donors, aged about 6 to 100 years, were systemically healthy Caucasian individuals from Russia. Each donor gave approximately 10 milliliters of peripheral blood, collected into EDTA-treated Vacutainer tubes. PBMCs were isolated by Ficoll-Paque density-gradient centrifugation, with at least 6 million obtained per sample. Total RNA was extracted from PBMCs with Trizol reagent, with at least 5.5 micrograms obtained per sample. The percentages of naive CD45RAhigh/CD27high T cells were determined by flow cytometry on a PBMC aliquot from every donor. V is shortened by 0 bases, J by 5 bases, and the region joining them spans 12 bases. The germline V gene yields SGHRS for CDR1 and YFSETQ for CDR2. From the cysteine up to the phenylalanine, the CDR3 has a length of 14 residues. Only the CDR3 region is kept as DNA, spanning 42 bases read in frame from base 1. The library was obtained by 5' RACE. Reads for this sample came from an Illumina HiSeq 2500. The second PCR ran for about 7 to 11 cycles and used a J-beta primer mix along with a sample-barcoded 5' primer. A template-switch 5' adaptor carrying 12 random nucleotides introduced a unique molecular identifier onto each TCR beta cDNA molecule. Each sample yielded at least 2.5 million CDR3-containing paired-end reads. The Mint cDNA synthesis kit, primed by a TRBC-specific oligonucleotide, was used to synthesize first-strand cDNA from all RNA. All cDNA was treated with uracil-DNA glycosylase and then went through a first 18-cycle PCR with the universal primers M1SS and BC2_uni_R. Concerning the study's data processing: Each sample was normalized by randomly selecting 1 million high-quality reads, each carrying a distinct molecular identifier. Reads sharing molecular identifiers were discarded rather than binned into consensus sequences. MiTCR, with a Q25 quality threshold and the strictest error-elimination algorithm, was used for CDR3 identification, clonotype clustering and error correction. A nonparametric unseen species model with Euler transformation was used to estimate a lower bound on total TCR beta diversity. The raw public reads went through TCRdb reprocessing: fastp at Q25, MiXCR clone calling, in-frame beta chains kept. When rows share a CDR3 protein, they turn into one entry using the most common DNA and genes. The V and J calls were determined by TCRdb, not by the authors. In this sample the table shows approximately 810,000 distinct CDR3 sequences, under 35% of which occur a single time. Approximately 15% of the sample goes to the ten largest clones.

With regard to this clonotype: Its recognized antigen is unknown. No much larger clonotype is one base removed from it; base qualities were not supplied.

The clonotype was recovered from an elderly woman in good health. The V and J genes are TRBV5-1 and TRBJ2-7; no D gene is confidently identified. Sample: blood. Here is the DNA: TGCGCCAGCAGCTTGGACACGGCCCCCGACGAGCAGTACTTC. Its translation reads: CASSLDTAPDEQYF.